This TCR beta chain was recovered during a study of blood T cell repertoires in COVID-19. Looking at the study overall: Sites across the United States, Italy and Spain contributed samples from acute and convalescent COVID-19. Sources were T cells, B-cell-depleted T cells, or PBMCs; the material itself was cDNA or gDNA.

This CDR3 contains 17 residues. V was shortened by 0 bases and J by 8 bases, with 17 bases between the two germline ends. In the authors' methods: Reference gene primer amplification yielded estimated nucleated cell counts. The method was immunoSEQ multiplex PCR; TCRdb's version includes in-frame clones alone and lacks a portion of them. V, J and clone size were drawn from that table, and D and trimming were deduced from the DNA. The table includes around 200,000 clones, roughly 89% detected once. The source of this sequence is a man aged 55-75 years who had recovered from COVID-19. Sequenced input: peripheral blood. V gene TRBV23-1 combines with J gene TRBJ1-6; a weak D match, TRBD1 (5 bases). TRBV23-1 is reported as an ORF; its role is uncertain. This CDR3 reads CASSQSIGGFGDSPLHF. The CDR3 DNA reads as TGCGCCAGCAGTCAATCGATCGGGGGGTTTGGTGATTCACCCCTCCACTTT.